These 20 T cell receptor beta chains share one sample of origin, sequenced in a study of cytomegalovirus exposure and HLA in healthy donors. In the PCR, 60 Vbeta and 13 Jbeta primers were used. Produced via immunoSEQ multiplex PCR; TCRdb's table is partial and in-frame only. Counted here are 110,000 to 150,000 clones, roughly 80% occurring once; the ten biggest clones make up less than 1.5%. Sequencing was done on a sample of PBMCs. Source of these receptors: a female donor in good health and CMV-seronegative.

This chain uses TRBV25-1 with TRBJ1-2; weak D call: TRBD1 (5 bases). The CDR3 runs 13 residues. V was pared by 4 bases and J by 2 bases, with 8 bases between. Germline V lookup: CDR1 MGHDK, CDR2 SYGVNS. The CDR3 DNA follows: TGTGCCAGCAGTGGTCAGGGAAACTATGGCTACACCTTC. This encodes CASSGQGNYGYTF.

DNA for the CDR3: TGTGCCAGCAGCCCTAAGCCACAGGGTCCCTCCTACGAGCAGTACTTC. Amino acids: CASSPKPQGPSYEQYF. The V call is TRBV28, the J call TRBJ2-7; weak D call: TRBD1 (6 bases). V lost 6 bases, J lost 0 bases, and 18 bases lay in between. The CDR3 sequence is 16 residues long. Germline CDR1 and CDR2: MDHEN and SYDVKM.

The CDR3 sequence: CASRLAEGETQYF. CDR3 DNA: TGTGCCAGCAGACTAGCGGAGGGGGAGACCCAGTACTTC. The chain couples TRBV27 to TRBJ2-5, with 8 bases matching TRBD2. This CDR3 comprises 13 residues. Germline CDR1 is MNHEY and CDR2 is SMNVEV (reference sequence). V dropped 6 bases and J dropped 5; count of bases not matched to a gene: 5.

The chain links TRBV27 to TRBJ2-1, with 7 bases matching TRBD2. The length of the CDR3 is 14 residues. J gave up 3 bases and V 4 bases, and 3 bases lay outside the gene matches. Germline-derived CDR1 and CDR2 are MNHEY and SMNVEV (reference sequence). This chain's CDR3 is CASSWEGVYNEQFF. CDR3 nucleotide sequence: TGTGCCAGCAGTTGGGAGGGCGTCTACAATGAGCAGTTCTTC.

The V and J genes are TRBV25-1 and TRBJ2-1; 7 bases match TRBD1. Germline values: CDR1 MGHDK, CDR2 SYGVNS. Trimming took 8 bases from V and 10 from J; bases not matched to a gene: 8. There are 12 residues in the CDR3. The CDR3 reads CASRQGLREQFF. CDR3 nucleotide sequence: TGTGCCAGCCGACAGGGCCTTCGAGAGCAGTTCTTC.

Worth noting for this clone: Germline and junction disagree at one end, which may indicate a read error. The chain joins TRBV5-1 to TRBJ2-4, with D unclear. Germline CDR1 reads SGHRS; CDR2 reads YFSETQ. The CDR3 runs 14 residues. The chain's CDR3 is CASSIQTDKSIQYF. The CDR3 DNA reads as TGCGCCAGCAGCATACAGACCGATAAAAGCATTCAGTACTTC.

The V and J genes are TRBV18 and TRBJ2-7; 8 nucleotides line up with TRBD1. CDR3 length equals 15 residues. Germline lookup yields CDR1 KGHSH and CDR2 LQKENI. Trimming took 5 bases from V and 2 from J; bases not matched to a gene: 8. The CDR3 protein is CASSGWGTGTYEQYF. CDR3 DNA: TGTGCCAGCTCAGGGTGGGGGACAGGTACCTACGAGCAGTACTTC.

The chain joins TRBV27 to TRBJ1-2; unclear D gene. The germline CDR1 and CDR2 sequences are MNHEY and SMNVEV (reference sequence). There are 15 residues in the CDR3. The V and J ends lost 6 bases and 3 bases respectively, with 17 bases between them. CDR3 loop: CASSPAVELDYGYTF. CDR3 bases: TGTGCCAGCAGCCCCGCAGTGGAGTTGGACTATGGCTACACCTTC.

The CDR3 sequence: CASSGTAPYEQYF. DNA of the CDR3: TGTGCCAGTTCCGGGACAGCACCCTACGAGCAGTACTTC. The J gene is TRBJ2-7, the V gene TRBV28; 7 nucleotides match TRBD1. Trimming at V came to 9 bases and at J to 2 bases, leaving 7 bases not matched to a gene. CDR1 is MDHEN and CDR2 is SYDVKM in the germline V gene. The CDR3 length is 13 residues.

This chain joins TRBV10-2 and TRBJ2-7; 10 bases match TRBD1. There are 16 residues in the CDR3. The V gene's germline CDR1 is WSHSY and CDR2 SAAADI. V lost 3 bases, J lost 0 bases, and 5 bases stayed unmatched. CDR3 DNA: TGCGCCAGCAGTGAAGAGACAGGGGGCAACTCCTACGAGCAGTACTTC. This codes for CASSEETGGNSYEQYF.

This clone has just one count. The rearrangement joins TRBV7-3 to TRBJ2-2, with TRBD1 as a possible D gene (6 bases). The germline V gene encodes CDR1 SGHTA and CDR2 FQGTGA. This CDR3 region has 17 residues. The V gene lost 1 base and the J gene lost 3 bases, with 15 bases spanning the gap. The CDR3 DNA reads TGTGCCAGCAGCTTAAGCTCCTCGGACAGCTACACCGGGGAGCTGTTTTTT. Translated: CASSLSSSDSYTGELFF. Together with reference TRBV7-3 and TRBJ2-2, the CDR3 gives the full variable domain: GAGVSQTPSNKVTEKGKYVELRCDPISGHTALYWYRQSLGQGPEFLIYFQGTGAADDSGLPNDRFFAVRPEGSVSTLKIQRTERGDSAVYLCASSLSSSDSYTGELFFGEGSRLTVL.

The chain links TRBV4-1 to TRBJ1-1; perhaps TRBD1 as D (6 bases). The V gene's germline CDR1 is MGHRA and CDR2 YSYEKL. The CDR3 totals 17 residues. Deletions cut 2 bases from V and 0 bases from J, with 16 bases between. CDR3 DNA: TGCGCCAGCAGCCAAAATAGGGGAACAGGGATGAACACTGAAGCTTTCTTT. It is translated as CASSQNRGTGMNTEAFF.

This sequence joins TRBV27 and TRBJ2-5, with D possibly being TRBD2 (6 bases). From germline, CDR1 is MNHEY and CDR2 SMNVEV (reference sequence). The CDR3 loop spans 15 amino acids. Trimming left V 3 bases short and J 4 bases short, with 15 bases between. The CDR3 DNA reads TGTGCCAGCAGTTTTCTCCGGGGGTGGAGAGAGACCCAGTACTTC. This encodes CASSFLRGWRETQYF.

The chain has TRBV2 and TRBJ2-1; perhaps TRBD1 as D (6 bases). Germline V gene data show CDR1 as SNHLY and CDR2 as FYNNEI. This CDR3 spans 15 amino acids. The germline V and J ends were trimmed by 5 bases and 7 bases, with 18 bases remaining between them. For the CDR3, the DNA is TGTGCCAGCAGTCTTTCGGCAGGGGAACTAAATGAGCAGTTCTTC. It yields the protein CASSLSAGELNEQFF.

The CDR3 loop is CASSQVRLSGDEQFF. Written as DNA, the CDR3 is TGCGCCAGCAGCCAAGTTCGACTCTCCGGGGATGAGCAGTTCTTC. The J gene is TRBJ2-1, the V gene TRBV4-1, with a possible D match to TRBD2 (5 bases). Trimming pared 1 base from V and 8 bases from J, leaving 15 bases between. The CDR3 is 15 residues long. Germline values: CDR1 MGHRA, CDR2 YSYEKL.

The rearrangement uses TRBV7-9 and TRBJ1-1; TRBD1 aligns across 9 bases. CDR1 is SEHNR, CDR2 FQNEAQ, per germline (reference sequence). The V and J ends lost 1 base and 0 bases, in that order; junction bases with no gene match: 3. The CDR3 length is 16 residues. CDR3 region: CASSLGGTGLNTEAFF. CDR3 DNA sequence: TGTGCCAGCAGCTTAGGGGGGACAGGGTTGAACACTGAAGCTTTCTTT.

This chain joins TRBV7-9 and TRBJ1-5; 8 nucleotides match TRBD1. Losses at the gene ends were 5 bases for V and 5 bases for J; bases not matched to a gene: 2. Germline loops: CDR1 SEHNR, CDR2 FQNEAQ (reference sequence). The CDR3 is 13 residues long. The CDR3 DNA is TGTGCCAGCAGCCAGGACAGGGATCAGCCCCAGCATTTT. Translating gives CASSQDRDQPQHF.

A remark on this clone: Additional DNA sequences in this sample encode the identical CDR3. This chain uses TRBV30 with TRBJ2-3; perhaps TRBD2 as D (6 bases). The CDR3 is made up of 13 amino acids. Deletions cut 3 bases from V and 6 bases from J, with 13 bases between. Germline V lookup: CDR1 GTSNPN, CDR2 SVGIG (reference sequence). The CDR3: CAWSIGGADTQYF. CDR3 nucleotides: TGTGCCTGGAGCATCGGAGGGGCGGATACGCAGTATTTT.

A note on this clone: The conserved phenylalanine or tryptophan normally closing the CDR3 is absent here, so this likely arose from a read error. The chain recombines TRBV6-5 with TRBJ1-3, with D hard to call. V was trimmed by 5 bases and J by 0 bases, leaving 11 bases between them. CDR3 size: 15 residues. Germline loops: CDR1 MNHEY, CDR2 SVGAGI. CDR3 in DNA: TGTGCCAGCAGTGCCGGGGTCCTCTCTGGAAACACCATATATGTT. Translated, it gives CASSAGVLSGNTIYV.

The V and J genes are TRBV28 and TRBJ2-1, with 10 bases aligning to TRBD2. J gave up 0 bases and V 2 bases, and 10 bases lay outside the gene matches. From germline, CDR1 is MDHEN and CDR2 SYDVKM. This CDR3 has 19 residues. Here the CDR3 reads CASSLASGRVKSSYNEQFF. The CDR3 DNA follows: TGTGCCAGCAGTTTAGCAAGCGGGAGGGTTAAGAGCTCCTACAATGAGCAGTTCTTC.